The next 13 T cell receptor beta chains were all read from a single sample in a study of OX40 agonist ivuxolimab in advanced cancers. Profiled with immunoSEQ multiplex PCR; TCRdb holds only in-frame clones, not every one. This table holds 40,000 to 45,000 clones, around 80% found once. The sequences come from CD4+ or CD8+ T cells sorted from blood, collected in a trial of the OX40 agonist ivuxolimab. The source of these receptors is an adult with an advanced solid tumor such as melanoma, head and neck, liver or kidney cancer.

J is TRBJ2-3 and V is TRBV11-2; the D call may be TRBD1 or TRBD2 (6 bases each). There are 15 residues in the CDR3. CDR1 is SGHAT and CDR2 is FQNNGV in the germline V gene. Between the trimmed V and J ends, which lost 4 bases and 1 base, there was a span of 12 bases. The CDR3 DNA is TGTGCCAGCAGCTCACGGGGGCGACGCACAGATACGCAGTATTTT. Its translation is CASSSRGRRTDTQYF.

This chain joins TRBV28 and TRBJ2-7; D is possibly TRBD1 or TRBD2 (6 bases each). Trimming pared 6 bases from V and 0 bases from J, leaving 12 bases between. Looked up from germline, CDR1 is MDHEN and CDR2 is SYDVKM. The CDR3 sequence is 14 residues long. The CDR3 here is CASRGAGSSYEQYF. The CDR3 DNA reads TGTGCCAGCAGGGGGGCGGGGAGCTCCTACGAGCAGTACTTC.

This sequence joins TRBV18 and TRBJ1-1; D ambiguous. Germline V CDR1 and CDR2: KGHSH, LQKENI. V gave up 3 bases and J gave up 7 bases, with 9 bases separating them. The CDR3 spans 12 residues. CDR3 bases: TGTGCCAGCTCACCTACTATGCTTGAAGCTTTCTTT. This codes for CASSPTMLEAFF.

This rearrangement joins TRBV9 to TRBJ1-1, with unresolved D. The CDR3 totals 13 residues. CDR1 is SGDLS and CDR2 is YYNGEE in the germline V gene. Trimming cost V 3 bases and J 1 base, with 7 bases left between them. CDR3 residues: CASSATTNTEAFF. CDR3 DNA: TGTGCCAGCAGCGCAACAACGAACACTGAAGCTTTCTTT.

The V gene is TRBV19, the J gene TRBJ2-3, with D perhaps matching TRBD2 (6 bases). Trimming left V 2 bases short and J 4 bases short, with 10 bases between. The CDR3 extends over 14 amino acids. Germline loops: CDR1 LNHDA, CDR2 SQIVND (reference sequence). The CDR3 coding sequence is TGTGCCAGTAGTATATCGGGACTGTCAGATACGCAGTATTTT. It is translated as CASSISGLSDTQYF.

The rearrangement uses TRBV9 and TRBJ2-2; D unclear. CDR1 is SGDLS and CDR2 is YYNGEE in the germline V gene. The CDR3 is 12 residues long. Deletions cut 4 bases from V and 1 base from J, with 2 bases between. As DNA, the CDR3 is TGTGCCAGCAGCCTGAACACCGGGGAGCTGTTTTTT. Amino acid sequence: CASSLNTGELFF.

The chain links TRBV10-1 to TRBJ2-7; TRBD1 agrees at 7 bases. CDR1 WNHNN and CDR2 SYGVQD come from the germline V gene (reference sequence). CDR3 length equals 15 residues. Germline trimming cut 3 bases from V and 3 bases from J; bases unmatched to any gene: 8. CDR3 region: CASSERDRDYYEQYF. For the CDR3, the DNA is TGCGCCAGCAGTGAACGGGACAGAGATTACTACGAGCAGTACTTC.

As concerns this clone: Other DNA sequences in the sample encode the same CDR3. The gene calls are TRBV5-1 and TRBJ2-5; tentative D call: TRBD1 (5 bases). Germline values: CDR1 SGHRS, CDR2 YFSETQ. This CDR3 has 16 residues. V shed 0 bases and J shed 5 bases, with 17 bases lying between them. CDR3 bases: TGCGCCAGCAGCTTGGAGGTCGACAGATCGAGGGAGACCCAGTACTTC. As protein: CASSLEVDRSRETQYF.

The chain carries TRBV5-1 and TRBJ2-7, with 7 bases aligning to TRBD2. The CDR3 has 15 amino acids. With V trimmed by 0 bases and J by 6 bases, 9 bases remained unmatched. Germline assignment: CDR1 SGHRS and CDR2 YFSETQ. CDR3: CASSLVPTSEAEQYF. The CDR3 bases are TGCGCCAGCAGCTTGGTGCCAACTAGCGAAGCCGAGCAGTACTTC.

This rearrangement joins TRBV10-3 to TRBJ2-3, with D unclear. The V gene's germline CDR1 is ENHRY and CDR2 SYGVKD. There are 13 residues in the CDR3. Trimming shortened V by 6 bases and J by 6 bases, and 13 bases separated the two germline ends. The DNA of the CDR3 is TGTGCCATCAGACGGCCAGACGGGGATACGCAGTATTTT. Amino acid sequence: CAIRRPDGDTQYF.

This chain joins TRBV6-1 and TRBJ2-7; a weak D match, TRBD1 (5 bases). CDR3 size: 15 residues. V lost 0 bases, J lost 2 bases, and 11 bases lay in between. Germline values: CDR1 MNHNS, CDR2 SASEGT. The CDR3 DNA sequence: TGTGCCAGCAGTGAAGCGTCCCAGGGAACCTACGAGCAGTACTTC. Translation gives CASSEASQGTYEQYF.

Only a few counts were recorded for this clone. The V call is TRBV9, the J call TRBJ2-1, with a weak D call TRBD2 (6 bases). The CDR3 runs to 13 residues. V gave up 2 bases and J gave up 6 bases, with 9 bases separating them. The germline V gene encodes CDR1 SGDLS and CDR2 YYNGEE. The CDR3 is CASSVGTFNEQFF. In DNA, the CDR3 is TGTGCCAGCAGCGTCGGGACTTTCAATGAGCAGTTCTTC.

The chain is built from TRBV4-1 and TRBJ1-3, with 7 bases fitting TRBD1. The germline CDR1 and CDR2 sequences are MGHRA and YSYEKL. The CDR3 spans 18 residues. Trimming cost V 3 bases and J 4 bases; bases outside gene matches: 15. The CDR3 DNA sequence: TGCGCCAGCAGCCAGAAAAAGGCATCACAGGGGTCGGGAAACACCATATATTTT. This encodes CASSQKKASQGSGNTIYF.